This T cell receptor beta chain was recovered during a study of cytomegalovirus exposure and HLA in healthy donors (dated by TCRdb to the late 2010s). Regarding the research as a whole: In an earlier analysis of fewer than 750 of the donors, 276 Gb of sequence data and 90 million to 120 million unique TCR beta sequences from about 190 million T cells were reported. An early release that covered more than 550 HLA-typed donors contained about 300 gigabases of sequencing data and about 84 million unique TCR sequences. Of the 350 to 400 genotyped donors, 81% fell in the genetic ancestry cluster associated with self-reported Caucasian donors. The study aimed to test whether cataloging public T cell receptors could reveal signatures of past pathogen exposure. The study used immunosequencing to profile the T cell repertoires of approximately 650 subjects and linked those repertoires to cytomegalovirus serostatus. A separate validation cohort of roughly 130 different subjects was used in addition to the roughly 670-subject first cohort. High-throughput TCR immunosequencing, statistical association of individual TCRs with disease status, and machine learning were combined to predict cytomegalovirus infection status. A later analysis re-analyzed previously published TCR beta repertoires from roughly 690 donors and added high-resolution HLA genotyping to study TCR occurrence patterns. The later analysis used no new phenotypic data to find candidate immune exposures, relying instead on TCR beta sequences and their occurrence across donors. To decide whether each TCR beta V gene segment behaved as functional or pseudogenic, an earlier analysis of approximately 590 of the donors relied on high-throughput TCR beta sequencing. Donor age, sex, ethnicity and CMV serostatus were compiled alongside the repertoire data. A later genetic analysis used genome-wide SNP genotypes for about 55% of the 666 donors, treating that subset as a discovery cohort. All discovery cohort repertoires had been generated using a single sequencing platform. HLA typing covered class I and class II loci at four-digit resolution. The number of donors typed differed by locus, with roughly 629-640 for A, B, C, DRB1 and DQB1, 522 for DQA1, some 570 for DPA1, and roughly 450 for DPB1. Roughly five DR-DQ haplotypes were handled as single units for association and clustering, since linkage in the cohort was strong. Among some 400 genotyped donors of the cohort, an average of approximately 200,000 unique TCR beta nucleotide sequences was sequenced per donor, of which 15% to 20% were non-productive.

Libraries were prepared through the immunoSEQ multiplex PCR assay. A mixture of 60 forward primers for TCR Vbeta segments and 13 reverse primers for TCR Jbeta segments was used in the multiplex PCR. Amplification of the CDR3 region of rearranged TCR beta genes was performed with a multiplex PCR assay on genomic DNA. The amplified TCR beta libraries were sequenced on the Illumina HiSeq System as 87-base-pair reads. The study's own analysis went as follows. In a later analysis, some 80 million unique TCR beta chains were counted across the approximately 640 repertoires, and approximately 11 million of these chains were shared by at least two donors. A nearest-neighbor algorithm error-corrected the raw reads and collapsed the reads into unique sequences, merging closely related sequences to remove PCR and sequencing errors. CDR3 sequences were aligned to IMGT reference sequences to assign V, D and J gene segments. Each retained sequence needed at least a six-nucleotide match to both a V gene segment and a J gene segment. Rearrangements were classified as productive when the CDR3 lacked stop codons and remained in frame with V and J, and all other rearrangements were classified as non-productive. Following IMGT convention, CDR3 was defined as the stretch from the second conserved V-encoded cysteine to the conserved J-encoded phenylalanine. In an earlier analysis of around 600 of the donors, sequences lacking an unambiguous match to a single V gene segment were excluded. An earlier analysis of a few hundred of the donors called V segments functional above 56.7% productive rearrangements and segregating when the between-donor standard deviation exceeded 5%. A statistical classification framework was developed to diagnose cytomegalovirus status using the catalog of TCR beta chain sequences. A later analysis assigned V and J genes by comparing TCR nucleotide sequences with IMGT/GENE-DB human TR gene sequences. Using the TCRdist pipeline, a later analysis assigned CDR3 sequences along with most-parsimonious VDJ recombination scenarios. A later analysis defined each TCR beta chain by its CDR3 amino acid sequence plus V-gene family, and excluded reads lacking a unique V-gene family. In a later analysis, 450 to 600 highly shared, low-generation-probability nucleotide sequences were removed to address suspected cross-contamination and a sequencing artifact. In a later analysis, a clonal expansion index for each public chain was calculated from normalized within-repertoire ranks of inferred template counts. A later analysis computed generation probabilities with a VDJ recombination model fitted to out-of-frame rearrangements, and checked the results against IGoR. Hypergeometric tests were used in a later analysis to score TCR-TCR, TCR-HLA and TCR-CMV co-occurrence, with a repertoire-size bias correction applied to the TCR pairs. False discovery rates were estimated in a later analysis by permuting HLA or CMV assignments 20 times. In a later analysis, co-occurring TCRs were grouped with DBSCAN, and TCRdist sequence similarity was added when clustering was performed within HLA-allele-positive subsets. Repertoires with fewer than 30,000 or more than 120,000 public chains, plus five repertoires with anomalous nucleotide sharing, were excluded from co-occurrence clustering. TCRdb took this table from immuneACCESS and kept in-frame rearrangements with V and J called. Such tables lack part of the clones; where checked against another copy, unresolved V genes explain under half of the gap, and the rest is unexplained. The V and J calls and the clone size are those of that table, but D and trimming were determined from the DNA. This sample's listing comprises around 44,000 clones. Of the sample, roughly 5.5% falls within the top ten clones.

What the authors observed across the whole study: Because counts were too low, seventeen rarely observed V segments, including chromosome 9 orphons, were excluded from the earlier analysis of around 640 of the donors. In a later analysis, HLA-associated TCR beta chains showed more clonal expansion and lower generation probabilities than non-associated chains that were equally common. At a false discovery rate of 0.05, a later analysis linked 16,951 TCR beta sequences to specific HLA alleles. For the cohort, immune exposure information was limited to CMV serostatus. A further reported finding was that TCR beta sequences accurately predicted the HLA-A and HLA-B alleles for most subjects in the first cohort. This cohort had only TCR beta chains sequenced, and the lack of alpha or paired-chain data limited which features could be detected. Linkage disequilibrium might explain the correlated functional status among segregating V segments, but an unknown experimental factor could not be excluded. HLA typing was unavailable for some donors at each locus, so association tests used only the typed subset. In a later analysis, TCR association rates were found to vary across HLA loci, with the most associated TCRs seen for DRB1 alleles and the fewest for HLA-C alleles. A total of 150 or so TCR beta chains were listed by the study as associated with cytomegalovirus. In both the original and validation cohorts, the classifier was reported to diagnose cytomegalovirus status with high specificity and sensitivity. Sequencing depth was assumed to be roughly uniform across donors in the presence/absence analyses, though that assumption may not hold. Assigning TCR associations to individual alleles was difficult when HLA alleles, especially DR and DQ, strongly co-occurred. In an earlier analysis of 587 of the donors, most TCR beta V segments were observed in productive rearrangements about 87% or about 30% of the time, broadly matching IMGT annotations. The 87-base-pair reads could not distinguish some IMGT-functional V segments, including TRBV6-2 and TRBV6-3, so those segments were excluded. In a later genetic analysis, a missense DCLRE1C variant was associated with V-gene and J-gene trimming of TCR beta chains, and the association was replicated in an independent cohort. According to the authors, the approach could potentially be generalized to other disease states and immunological phenotypes. A group of highly shared sequence variants was considered likely to be a technical artifact of the sequencing pipeline. Most TCR sequences were observed very rarely across donors, whereas some public TCRs were present in many individuals. A later analysis reported that several top co-occurrence clusters appeared linked to parvovirus B19, influenza, CMV and Epstein-Barr virus. A later analysis found that most CMV-associated TCR beta chains appeared HLA-restricted, with HLA associations seemingly driven largely by CMV exposure. A few of the identified cytomegalovirus-associated TCR beta chains were confirmed in vitro to be specific for cytomegalovirus antigens. Compared with the 666-donor mean, donors in an Asian-associated ancestry cluster had fewer N-insertions in productive TCRs, according to a later genetic analysis.

V loses 1 base of germline sequence and J loses 3 bases, and the interval between the two ends is 6 bases. Reading the germline V gene gives CDR1 MDHEN and CDR2 SYDVKM. The CDR3 sequence holds 13 residues, the cysteine and phenylalanine included. Only the CDR3 DNA stays, 39 bases, in frame from base 1. The cohort was made up of 500 to 800 healthy bone marrow donors. At the time of sampling, every cohort member was nominally healthy, though immune exposures that went unrecorded were likely present. The donor tested CMV seropositive and was one of the 289 seropositive cohort members. Every donor gave a peripheral blood sample, and the peripheral blood mononuclear cells from that sample were used for TCR beta sequencing. The Qiagen DNeasy Blood Extraction Kit was used to extract genomic DNA from the blood cell samples. With regard to this clone: What antigen it recognizes has not been identified.

This chain joins TRBV28 to TRBJ2-5, with the D segment identity uncertain. This receptor was taken from a male donor in good health and CMV-seropositive. The sequenced sample was PBMCs. CDR3 region: CASSLYRKETQYF. The bases are TGTGCCAGCAGTTTATACAGAAAAGAGACCCAGTACTTC.